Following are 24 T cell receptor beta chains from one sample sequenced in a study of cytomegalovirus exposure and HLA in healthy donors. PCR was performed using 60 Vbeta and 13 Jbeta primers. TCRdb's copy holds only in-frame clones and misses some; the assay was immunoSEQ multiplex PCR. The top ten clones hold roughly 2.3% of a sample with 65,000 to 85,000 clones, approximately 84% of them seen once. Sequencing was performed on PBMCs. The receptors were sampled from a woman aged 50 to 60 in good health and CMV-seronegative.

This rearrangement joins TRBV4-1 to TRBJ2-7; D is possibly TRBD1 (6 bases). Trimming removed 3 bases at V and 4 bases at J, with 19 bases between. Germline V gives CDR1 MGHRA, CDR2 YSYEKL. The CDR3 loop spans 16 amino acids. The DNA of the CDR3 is TGCGCCAGCAGCCAGATTAAAGGCAGGGGACATTACGAGCAGTACTTC. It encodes CASSQIKGRGHYEQYF.

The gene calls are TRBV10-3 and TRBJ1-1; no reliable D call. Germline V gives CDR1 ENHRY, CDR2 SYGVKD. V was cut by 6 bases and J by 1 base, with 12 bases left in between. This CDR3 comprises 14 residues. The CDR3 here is CAISPGGSNTEAFF. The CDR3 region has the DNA TGTGCCATCAGCCCGGGAGGCTCGAACACTGAAGCTTTCTTT.

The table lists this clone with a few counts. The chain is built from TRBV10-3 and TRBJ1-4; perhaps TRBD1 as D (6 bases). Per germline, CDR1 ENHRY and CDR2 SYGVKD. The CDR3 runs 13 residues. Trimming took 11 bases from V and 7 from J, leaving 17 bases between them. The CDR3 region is CAVQGAPGEKLFF. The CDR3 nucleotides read TGTGCCGTACAGGGCGCGCCGGGTGAAAAACTGTTTTTT.

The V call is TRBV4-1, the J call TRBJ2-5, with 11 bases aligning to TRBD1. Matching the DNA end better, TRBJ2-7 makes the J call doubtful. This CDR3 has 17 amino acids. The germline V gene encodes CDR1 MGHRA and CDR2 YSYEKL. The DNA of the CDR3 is TGCGCCAGCAGCCCGAGACATGGGACAGGGGGCTCCTACGAGCAGTACTTC. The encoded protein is CASSPRHGTGGSYEQYF.

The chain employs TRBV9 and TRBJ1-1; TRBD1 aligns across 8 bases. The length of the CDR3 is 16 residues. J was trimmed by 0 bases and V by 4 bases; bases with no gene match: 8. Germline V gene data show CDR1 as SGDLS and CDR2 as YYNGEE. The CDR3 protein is CASSPSWTGLNTEAFF. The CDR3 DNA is TGTGCCAGCAGCCCCTCATGGACAGGGTTGAACACTGAAGCTTTCTTT.

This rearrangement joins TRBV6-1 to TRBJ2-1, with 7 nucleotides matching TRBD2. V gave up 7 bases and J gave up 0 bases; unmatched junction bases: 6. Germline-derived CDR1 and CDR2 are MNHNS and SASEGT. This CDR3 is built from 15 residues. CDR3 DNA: TGTGCCAGCATGAGACGGGGGGACTCCTACAATGAGCAGTTCTTC. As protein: CASMRRGDSYNEQFF.

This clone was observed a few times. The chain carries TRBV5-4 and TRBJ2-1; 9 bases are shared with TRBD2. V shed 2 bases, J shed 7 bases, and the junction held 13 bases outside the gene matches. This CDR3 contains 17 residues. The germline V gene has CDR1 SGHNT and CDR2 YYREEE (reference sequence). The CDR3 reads CASSLFSGRSVGNEQFF. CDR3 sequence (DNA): TGTGCCAGCAGCTTATTTAGCGGGAGAAGTGTAGGGAATGAGCAGTTCTTC.

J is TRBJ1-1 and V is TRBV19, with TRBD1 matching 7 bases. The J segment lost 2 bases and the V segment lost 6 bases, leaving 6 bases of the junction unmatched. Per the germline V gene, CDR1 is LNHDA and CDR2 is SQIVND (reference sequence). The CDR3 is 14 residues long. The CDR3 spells CASSLQGTNTEAFF. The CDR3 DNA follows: TGTGCCAGTAGCTTACAGGGGACCAACACTGAAGCTTTCTTT.

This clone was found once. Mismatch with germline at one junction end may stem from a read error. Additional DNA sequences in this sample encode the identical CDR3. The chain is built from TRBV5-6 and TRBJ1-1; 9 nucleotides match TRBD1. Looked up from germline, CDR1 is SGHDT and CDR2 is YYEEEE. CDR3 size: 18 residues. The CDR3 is CASSLGAGTGFRRTEAFF. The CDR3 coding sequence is TGCGCCAGCAGCTTGGGTGCCGGGACAGGGTTCCGTCGCACTGAAGCTTTCTTT.

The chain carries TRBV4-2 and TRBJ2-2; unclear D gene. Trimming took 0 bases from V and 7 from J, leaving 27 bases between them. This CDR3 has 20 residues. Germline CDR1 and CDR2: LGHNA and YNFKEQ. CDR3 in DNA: TGTGCCAGCAGCCAAGAAGAAGAAGAAGCGTTCAGACCTTCGGGCGGGGAGCTGTTTTTT. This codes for CASSQEEEEAFRPSGGELFF.

CDR3 bases: TGTGCCAGCAGTTCCGTAGGAGGGTACAATGAGCAGTTCTTC. As protein: CASSSVGGYNEQFF. The V call is TRBV27, the J call TRBJ2-1; tentatively, D is TRBD2 (6 bases). This CDR3 comprises 14 residues. Trimming shortened V by 4 bases and J by 4 bases, and 11 bases separated the two germline ends. CDR1 is MNHEY, CDR2 SMNVEV, per germline (reference sequence).

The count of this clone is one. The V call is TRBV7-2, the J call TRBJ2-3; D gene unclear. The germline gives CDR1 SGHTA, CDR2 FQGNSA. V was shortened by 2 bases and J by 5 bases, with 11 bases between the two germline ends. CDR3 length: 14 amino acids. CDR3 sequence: CASSLWWRGDTQYF. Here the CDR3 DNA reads TGTGCCAGCAGCTTATGGTGGAGAGGAGATACGCAGTATTTT.

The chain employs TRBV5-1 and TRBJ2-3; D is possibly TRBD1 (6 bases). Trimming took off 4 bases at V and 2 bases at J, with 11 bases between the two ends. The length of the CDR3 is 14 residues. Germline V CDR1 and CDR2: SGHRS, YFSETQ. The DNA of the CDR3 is TGCGCCAGCAGCCCATACAGGGACACAGATACGCAGTATTTT. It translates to CASSPYRDTDTQYF.

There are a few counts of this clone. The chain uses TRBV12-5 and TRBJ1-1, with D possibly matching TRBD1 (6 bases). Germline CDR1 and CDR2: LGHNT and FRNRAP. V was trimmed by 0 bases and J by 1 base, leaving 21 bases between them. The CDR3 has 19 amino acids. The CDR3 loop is CASGLVPLLFARGNTEAFF. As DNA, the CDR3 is TGTGCTAGTGGTTTGGTACCTCTATTATTCGCCAGGGGGAACACTGAAGCTTTCTTT.

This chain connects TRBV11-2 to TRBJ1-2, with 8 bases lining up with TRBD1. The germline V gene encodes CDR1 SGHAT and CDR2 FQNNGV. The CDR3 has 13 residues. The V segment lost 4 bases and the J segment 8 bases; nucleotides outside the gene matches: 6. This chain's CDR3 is CASSSDRGGGYTF. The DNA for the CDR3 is TGTGCCAGCAGCTCCGACAGGGGAGGCGGCTACACCTTC.

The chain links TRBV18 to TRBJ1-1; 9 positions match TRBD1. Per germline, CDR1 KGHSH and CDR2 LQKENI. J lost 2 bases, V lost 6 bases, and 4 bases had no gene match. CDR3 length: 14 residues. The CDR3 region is CASSRTGANTEAFF. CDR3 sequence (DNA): TGTGCCAGCTCGCGGACAGGGGCTAACACTGAAGCTTTCTTT.

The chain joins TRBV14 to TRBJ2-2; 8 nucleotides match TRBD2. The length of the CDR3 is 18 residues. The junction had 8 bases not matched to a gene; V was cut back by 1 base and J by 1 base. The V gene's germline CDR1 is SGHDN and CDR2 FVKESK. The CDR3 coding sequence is TGTGCCAGCAGCCAAGTGGCGGGAGGATTTGTGAACACCGGGGAGCTGTTTTTT. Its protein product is CASSQVAGGFVNTGELFF.

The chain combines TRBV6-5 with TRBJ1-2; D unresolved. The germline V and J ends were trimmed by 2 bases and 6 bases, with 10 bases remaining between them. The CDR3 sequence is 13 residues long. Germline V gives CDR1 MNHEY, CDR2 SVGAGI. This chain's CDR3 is CASSYRETHGYTF. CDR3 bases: TGTGCCAGCAGTTACCGGGAGACACATGGCTACACCTTC.

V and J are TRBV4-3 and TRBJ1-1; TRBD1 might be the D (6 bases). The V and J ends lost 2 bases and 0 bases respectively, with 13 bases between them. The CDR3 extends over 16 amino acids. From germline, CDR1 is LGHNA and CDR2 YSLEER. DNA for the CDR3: TGCGCCAGCAGCCAAAGGACAGCCGTCATGAACACTGAAGCTTTCTTT. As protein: CASSQRTAVMNTEAFF.

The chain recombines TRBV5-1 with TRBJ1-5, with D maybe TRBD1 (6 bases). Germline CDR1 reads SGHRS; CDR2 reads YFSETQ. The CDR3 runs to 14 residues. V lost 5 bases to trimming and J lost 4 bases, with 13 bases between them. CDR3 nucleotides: TGCGCCAGCAGTAAGGGGGAAGAAAATCAGCCCCAGCATTTT. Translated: CASSKGEENQPQHF.

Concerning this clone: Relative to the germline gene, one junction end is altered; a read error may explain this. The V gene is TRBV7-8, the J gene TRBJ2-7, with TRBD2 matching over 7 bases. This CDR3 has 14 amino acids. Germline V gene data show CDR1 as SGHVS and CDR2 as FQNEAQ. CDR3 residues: CASSSSGTTYEQYF. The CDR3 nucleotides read TGCGCCAGCAGCTCAAGCGGGACGACCTACGAGCAGTACTTC.

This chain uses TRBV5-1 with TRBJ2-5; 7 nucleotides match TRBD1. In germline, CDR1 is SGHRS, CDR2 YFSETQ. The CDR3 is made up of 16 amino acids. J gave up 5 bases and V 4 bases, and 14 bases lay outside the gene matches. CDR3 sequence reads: CASSPRTGWSQETQYF. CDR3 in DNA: TGCGCCAGCAGCCCCAGGACAGGCTGGTCCCAGGAGACCCAGTACTTC. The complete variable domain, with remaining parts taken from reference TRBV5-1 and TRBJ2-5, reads KAGVTQTPRYLIKTRGQQVTLSCSPISGHRSVSWYQQTPGQGLQFLFEYFSETQRNKGNFPGRFSGRQFSNSRSEMNVSTLELGDSALYLCASSPRTGWSQETQYFGPGTRLLVL.

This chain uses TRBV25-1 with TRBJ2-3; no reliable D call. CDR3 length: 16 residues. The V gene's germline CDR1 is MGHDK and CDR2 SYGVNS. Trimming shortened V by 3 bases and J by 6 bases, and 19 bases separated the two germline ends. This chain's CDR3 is CASSDSARSASDTQYF. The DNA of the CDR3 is TGTGCCAGCAGTGACTCAGCGCGATCCGCCTCTGATACGCAGTATTTT.

In DNA form, the CDR3 reads TGTGCCAGCAGCGTAAGTTTAGAACCCCAAGAGACCCAGTACTTC. Residues: CASSVSLEPQETQYF. The chain uses TRBV9 and TRBJ2-5; D ambiguous. Germline values: CDR1 SGDLS, CDR2 YYNGEE. The CDR3 loop spans 15 amino acids. Trimming shortened V by 1 base and J by 1 base, and 11 bases separated the two germline ends.